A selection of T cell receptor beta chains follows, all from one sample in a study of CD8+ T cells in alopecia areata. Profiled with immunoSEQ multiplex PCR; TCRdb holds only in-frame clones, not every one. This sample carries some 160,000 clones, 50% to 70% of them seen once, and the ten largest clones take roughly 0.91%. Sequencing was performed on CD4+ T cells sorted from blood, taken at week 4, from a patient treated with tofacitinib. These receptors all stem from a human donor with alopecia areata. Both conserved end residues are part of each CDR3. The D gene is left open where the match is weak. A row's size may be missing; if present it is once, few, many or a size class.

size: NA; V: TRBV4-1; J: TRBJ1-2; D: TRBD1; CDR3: CASSREGQGISGYTF; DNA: TGCGCCAGCAGCCGGGAAGGACAGGGTATCTCTGGCTACACCTTC
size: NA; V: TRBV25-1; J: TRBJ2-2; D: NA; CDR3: CASSDRQGRFYTGELFF; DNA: TGTGCCAGCAGTGACCGTCAGGGGAGGTTCTACACCGGGGAGCTGTTTTTT
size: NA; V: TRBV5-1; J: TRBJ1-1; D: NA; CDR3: CASSPTIHPNTEAFF; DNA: TGCGCCAGCAGCCCGACGATCCACCCGAACACTGAAGCTTTCTTT
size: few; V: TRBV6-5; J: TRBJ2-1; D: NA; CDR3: CASSFGGEQFF; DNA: TGTGCCAGCAGTTTCGGTGGGGAGCAGTTCTTC
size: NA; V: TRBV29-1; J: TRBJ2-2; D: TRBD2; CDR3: CSVREGAGELFF; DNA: TGCAGCGTGAGGGAGGGTGCCGGGGAGCTGTTTTTT
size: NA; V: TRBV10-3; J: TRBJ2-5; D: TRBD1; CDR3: CAISGQGRETQYF; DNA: TGTGCCATCAGTGGACAGGGAAGAGAGACCCAGTACTTC
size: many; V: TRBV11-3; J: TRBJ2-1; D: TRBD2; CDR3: CASSKAAGEGYNEQFF; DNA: TGTGCCAGCAGCAAAGCGGCGGGGGAGGGGTACAATGAGCAGTTCTTC
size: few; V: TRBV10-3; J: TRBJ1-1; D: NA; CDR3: CAISDPPGTEAFF; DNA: TGTGCCATCAGTGACCCACCGGGCACTGAAGCTTTCTTT
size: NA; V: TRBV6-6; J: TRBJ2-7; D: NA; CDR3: CASSSPTLRSYEQYF; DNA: TGTGCCAGCAGTTCGCCGACACTTCGGTCCTACGAGCAGTACTTC
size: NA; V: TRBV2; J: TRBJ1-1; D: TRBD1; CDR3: CASRDREETEAFF; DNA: TGTGCCAGCCGGGACAGGGAAGAGACTGAAGCTTTCTTT
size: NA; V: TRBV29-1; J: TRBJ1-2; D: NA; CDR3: CSVAQLGGYTF; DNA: TGCAGCGTTGCCCAACTGGGGGGCTACACCTTC
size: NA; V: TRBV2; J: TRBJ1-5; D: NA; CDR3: CASSENRVGDQPQHF; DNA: TGTGCCAGCAGTGAAAACAGGGTGGGCGATCAGCCCCAGCATTTT
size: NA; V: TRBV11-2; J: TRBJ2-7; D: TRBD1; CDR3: CASRESGQGNEQYF; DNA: TGTGCCAGCAGGGAATCGGGACAGGGCAACGAGCAGTACTTC
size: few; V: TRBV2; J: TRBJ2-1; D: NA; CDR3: CASRGPNYNEQFF; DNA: TGTGCCAGCAGAGGACCAAACTACAATGAGCAGTTCTTC
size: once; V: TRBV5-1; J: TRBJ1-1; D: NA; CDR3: CASSLQGTPEAFF; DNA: TGCGCCAGCAGCTTGCAGGGGACCCCTGAAGCTTTCTTT
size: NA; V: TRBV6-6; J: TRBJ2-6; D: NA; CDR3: CASSYAQTGANVLTF; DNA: TGTGCCAGCAGTTACGCCCAGACTGGGGCCAACGTCCTGACTTTC
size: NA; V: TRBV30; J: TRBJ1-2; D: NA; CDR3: CAWSKGHDGAYGYTF; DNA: TGTGCCTGGAGTAAGGGACACGATGGGGCCTATGGCTACACCTTC
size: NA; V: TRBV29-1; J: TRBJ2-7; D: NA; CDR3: CSVEDRGRAGNEQYF; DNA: TGCAGCGTTGAAGATAGAGGCAGGGCAGGGAACGAGCAGTACTTC
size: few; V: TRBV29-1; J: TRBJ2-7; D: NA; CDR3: CSVLGRGYEQYF; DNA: TGCAGCGTCCTTGGAAGGGGGTACGAGCAGTACTTC
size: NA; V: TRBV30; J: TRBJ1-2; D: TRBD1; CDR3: CAWSVQGAWYGYTF; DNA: TGTGCCTGGAGTGTACAGGGGGCATGGTATGGCTACACCTTC
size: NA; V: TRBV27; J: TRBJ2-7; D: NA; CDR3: CASSTPRGDHEQYF; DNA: TGTGCCAGCAGTACGCCCAGAGGGGACCACGAGCAGTACTTC
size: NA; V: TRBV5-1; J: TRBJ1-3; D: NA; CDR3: CASSHDNYLQRVLGNTIYF; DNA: TGCGCCAGCAGCCATGATAATTACCTGCAGAGAGTTTTAGGAAACACCATATATTTT
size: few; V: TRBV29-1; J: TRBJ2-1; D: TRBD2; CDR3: CSHRLAGGEQFF; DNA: TGCAGCCACAGGCTAGCGGGGGGCGAGCAGTTCTTC
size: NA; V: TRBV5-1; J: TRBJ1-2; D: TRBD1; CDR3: CASSSQGNYGYTF; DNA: TGCGCCAGCAGCTCACAGGGGAACTATGGCTACACCTTC
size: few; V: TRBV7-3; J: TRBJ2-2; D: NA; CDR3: CASSLIGGDTGELFF; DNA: TGTGCCAGCAGCCTAATTGGCGGGGACACCGGGGAGCTGTTTTTT
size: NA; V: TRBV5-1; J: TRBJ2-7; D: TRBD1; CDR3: CASSPPGQVYEQYF; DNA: TGCGCCAGCAGCCCGCCGGGACAGGTCTACGAGCAGTACTTC
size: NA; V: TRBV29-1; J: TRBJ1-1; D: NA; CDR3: CSAEKGLGTEAFF; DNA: TGCAGCGCTGAGAAGGGCCTAGGCACTGAAGCTTTCTTT
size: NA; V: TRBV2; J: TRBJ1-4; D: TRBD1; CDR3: CANAGGADEKLFF; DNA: TGTGCCAACGCAGGGGGCGCGGATGAAAAACTGTTTTTT
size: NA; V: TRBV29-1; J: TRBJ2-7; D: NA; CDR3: CSVRRTASSYEQYF; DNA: TGCAGCGTTCGGAGGACAGCTAGCTCCTACGAGCAGTACTTC
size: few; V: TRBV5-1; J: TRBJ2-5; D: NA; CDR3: CASSLELQQETQYF; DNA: TGCGCCAGCAGCTTGGAGCTTCAACAAGAGACCCAGTACTTC
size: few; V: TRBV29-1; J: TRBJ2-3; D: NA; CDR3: CSVDQGTDRQYF; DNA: TGCAGCGTTGACCAGGGAACAGATAGGCAGTATTTT
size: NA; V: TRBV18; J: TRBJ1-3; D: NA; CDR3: CASSSQGHSGNTIYF; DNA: TGTGCCAGCTCTTCCCAGGGACACTCTGGAAACACCATATATTTT
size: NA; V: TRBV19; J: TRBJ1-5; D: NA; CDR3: CASSISRNYQPQHF; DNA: TGTGCCAGTAGTATATCTAGGAATTATCAGCCCCAGCATTTT
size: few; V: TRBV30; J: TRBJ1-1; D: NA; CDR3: CAWSARLTIHTEAFF; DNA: TGTGCCTGGAGTGCCAGGTTGACTATTCACACTGAAGCTTTCTTT
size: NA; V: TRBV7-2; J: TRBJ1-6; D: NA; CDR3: CASSLGQGHSPLHF; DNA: TGTGCCAGCAGCTTGGGGCAGGGCCATTCACCCCTCCACTTT
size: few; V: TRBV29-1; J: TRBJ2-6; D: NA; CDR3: CSVALGSNVLTF; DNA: TGCAGCGTTGCTCTGGGGTCCAACGTCCTGACTTTC
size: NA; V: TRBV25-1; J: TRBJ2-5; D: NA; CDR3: CASNRGQETQYF; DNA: TGTGCCAGCAATAGGGGACAAGAGACCCAGTACTTC
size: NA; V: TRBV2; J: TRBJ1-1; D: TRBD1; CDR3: CASKTGFSPQKAFF; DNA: TGTGCCAGCAAGACAGGGTTTAGCCCCCAAAAGGCTTTCTTT
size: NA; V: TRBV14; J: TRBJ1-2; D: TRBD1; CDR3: CASSSGQGRSYGYTF; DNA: TGTGCCAGCAGCTCTGGACAGGGTAGGAGCTATGGCTACACCTTC
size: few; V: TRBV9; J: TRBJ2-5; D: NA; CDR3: CASSVDRGGEETQYF; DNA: TGTGCCAGCAGCGTAGATAGGGGAGGAGAAGAGACCCAGTACTTC
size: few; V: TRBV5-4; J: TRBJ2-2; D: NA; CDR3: CASSPGQNTGELFF; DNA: TGTGCCAGCAGCCCGGGACAGAACACCGGGGAGCTGTTTTTT
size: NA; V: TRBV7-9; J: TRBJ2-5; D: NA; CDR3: CASSWTGALGETQYF; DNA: TGTGCCAGCAGCTGGACCGGGGCCCTGGGAGAGACCCAGTACTTC
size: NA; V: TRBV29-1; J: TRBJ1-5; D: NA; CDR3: CSASDRANQPQHF; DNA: TGCAGCGCATCCGACAGAGCCAATCAGCCCCAGCATTTT
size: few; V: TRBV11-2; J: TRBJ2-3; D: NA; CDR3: CASSLDWGGAGTDTQYF; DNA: TGTGCCAGCAGCTTAGATTGGGGGGGCGCGGGCACAGATACGCAGTATTTT
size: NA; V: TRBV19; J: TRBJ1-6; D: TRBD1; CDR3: CASGDRENSPLHF; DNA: TGTGCCAGTGGGGACAGGGAAAATTCACCCCTCCACTTT
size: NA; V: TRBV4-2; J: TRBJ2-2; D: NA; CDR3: CASSPRTFGTTGELFF; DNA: TGTGCCAGCAGCCCCAGGACCTTTGGGACAACCGGGGAGCTGTTTTTT
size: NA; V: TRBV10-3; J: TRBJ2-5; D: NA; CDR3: CAISSSQETQYF; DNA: TGTGCCATCAGCTCTTCCCAAGAGACCCAGTACTTC
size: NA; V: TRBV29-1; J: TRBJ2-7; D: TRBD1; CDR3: CSVVRAGTGNEQYF; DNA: TGCAGCGTTGTCCGAGCCGGGACAGGGAACGAGCAGTACTTC
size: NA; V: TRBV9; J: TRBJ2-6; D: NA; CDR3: CASSVAAPSGANVLTF; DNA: TGTGCCAGCAGCGTAGCGGCTCCCTCCGGGGCCAACGTCCTGACTTTC
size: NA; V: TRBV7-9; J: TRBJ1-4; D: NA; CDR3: CASSLSQGQSILWKLFF; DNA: TGTGCCAGCAGCTTATCGCAGGGGCAGAGCATTCTGTGGAAACTGTTTTTT